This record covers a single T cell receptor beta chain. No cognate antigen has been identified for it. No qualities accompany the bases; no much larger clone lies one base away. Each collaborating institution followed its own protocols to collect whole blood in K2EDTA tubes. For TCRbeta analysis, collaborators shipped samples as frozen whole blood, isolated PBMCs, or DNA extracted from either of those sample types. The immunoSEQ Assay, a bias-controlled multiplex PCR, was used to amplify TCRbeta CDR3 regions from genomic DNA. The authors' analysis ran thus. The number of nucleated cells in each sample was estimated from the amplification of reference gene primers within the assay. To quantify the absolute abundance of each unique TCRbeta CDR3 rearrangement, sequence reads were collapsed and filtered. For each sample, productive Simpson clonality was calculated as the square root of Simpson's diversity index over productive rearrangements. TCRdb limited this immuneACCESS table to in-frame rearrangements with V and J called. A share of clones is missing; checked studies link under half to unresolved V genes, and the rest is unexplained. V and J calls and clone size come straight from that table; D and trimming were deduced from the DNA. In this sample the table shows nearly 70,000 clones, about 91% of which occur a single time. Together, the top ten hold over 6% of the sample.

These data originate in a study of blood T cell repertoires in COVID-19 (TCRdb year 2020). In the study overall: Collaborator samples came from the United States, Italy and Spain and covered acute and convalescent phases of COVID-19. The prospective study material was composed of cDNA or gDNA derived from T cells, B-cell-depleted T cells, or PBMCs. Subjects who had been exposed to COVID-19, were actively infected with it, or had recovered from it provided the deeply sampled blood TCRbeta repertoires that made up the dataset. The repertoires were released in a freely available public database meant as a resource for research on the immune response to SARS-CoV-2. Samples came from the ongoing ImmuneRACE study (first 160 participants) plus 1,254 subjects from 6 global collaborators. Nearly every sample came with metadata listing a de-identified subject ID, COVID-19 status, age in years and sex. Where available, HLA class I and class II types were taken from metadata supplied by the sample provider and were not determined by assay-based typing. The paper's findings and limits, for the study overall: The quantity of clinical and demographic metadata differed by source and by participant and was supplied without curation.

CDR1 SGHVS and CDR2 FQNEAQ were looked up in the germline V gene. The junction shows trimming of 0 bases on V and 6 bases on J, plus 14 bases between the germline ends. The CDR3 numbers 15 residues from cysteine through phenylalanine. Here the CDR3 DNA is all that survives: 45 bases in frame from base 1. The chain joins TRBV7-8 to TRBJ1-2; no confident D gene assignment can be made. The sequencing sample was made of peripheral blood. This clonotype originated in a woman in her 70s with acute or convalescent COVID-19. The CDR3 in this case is CASSLAANLGHGYTF. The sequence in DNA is TGTGCCAGCAGCTTAGCGGCGAATTTGGGCCATGGCTACACCTTC.